This T cell receptor (beta chain) stems from a study of blood T cell repertoires in COVID-19. Looking at the study overall: There were acute and convalescent COVID-19 samples, and they came from the United States, Italy and Spain. Nucleic acid was either cDNA or gDNA, and it came from T cells, B-cell-depleted T cells, or PBMCs.

Study processing details: Scientists estimated how many nucleated cells there were by amplifying reference gene primers. Only in-frame clones appear in the TCRdb table, and some are missing; sequencing was by immunoSEQ multiplex PCR. V and J calls and clone size come straight from that table; D and trimming were deduced from the DNA. The sample shows 45,000 to 65,000 clones, 80% to 90% of them seen only once. This receptor was taken from a man aged 55 to 70 with active COVID-19. The sample taken for sequencing was peripheral blood.

The DNA for the CDR3 is TGTGCCAGCAGCCAAGCCGGGATCTTCACCATTTCCTCCTACAATGAGCAGTTCTTC. This sequence encodes CASSQAGIFTISSYNEQFF. The chain employs TRBV3-1 (or the pseudogene TRBV3-2) and TRBJ2-1; D might be TRBD2 (5 bases). The V end lost 1 base, the J end lost 0 bases, and 19 bases lay between the germline ends. The CDR3 runs 19 residues. The germline V gene encodes CDR1 LGHDT and CDR2 YNNKEL (reference sequence).